What follows are 14 T cell receptor beta chains derived from one specimen sequenced in a study of cytotoxic CD8 clonotypes in ibrutinib-treated CLL (dated by TCRdb to the early 2020s). The sample's time point label, in plain terms: about a year on ibrutinib. Library preparation employed the immunoSEQ multiplex PCR assay. Entries here come from immuneACCESS through TCRdb and include only in-frame sequences with V and J called. Some clones fail to appear in such tables; in the studies checked, an unresolved V gene covers under half of the shortfall, and the cause of the remainder is unknown. Across this sample there are approximately 140,000 clones, with roughly 80% seen only once. The ten largest clones add up to 28% of the sample. Here the sequenced sample was PBMCs, taken after 12 months of ibrutinib treatment. These TCRs come from a human donor with chronic lymphocytic leukemia.

The rearrangement joins TRBV6-1 to TRBJ2-5; maybe TRBD2 (6 bases). The V gene's germline CDR1 is MNHNS and CDR2 SASEGT. The V and J ends lost 0 bases and 2 bases respectively, with 16 bases between them. The length of the CDR3 is 17 residues. The CDR3 DNA is TGTGCCAGCAGTGAAGCCCCGACCCTCAGCGGGCAAGAGACCCAGTACTTC. Protein sequence: CASSEAPTLSGQETQYF.

This clone was recorded only once. The chain is built from TRBV13 and TRBJ1-4, with TRBD1 as a possible D gene (6 bases). V was clipped by 4 bases and J by 4 bases, with 13 bases between them. The germline gives CDR1 PRHDT, CDR2 FYEKMQ (reference sequence). This CDR3 region has 15 residues. The CDR3 loop reads CASSSVGGLNEKLFF. The DNA for the CDR3 is TGTGCCAGCAGCTCGGTCGGGGGGCTTAATGAAAAACTGTTTTTT.

The rearrangement joins TRBV19 to TRBJ2-7, with D perhaps TRBD2 (6 bases). Germline V gene data show CDR1 as LNHDA and CDR2 as SQIVND (reference sequence). The CDR3 has 13 residues. Trimming pared 5 bases from V and 1 base from J, leaving 9 bases between. The CDR3 bases are TGTGCCAGTAGTTACGGGGGATCCTACGAGCAGTACTTC. It translates to CASSYGGSYEQYF.

This clone showed up just once. This chain connects TRBV6-5 to TRBJ2-3; 8 bases line up with TRBD1. The CDR3 contains 15 residues. The germline V gene encodes CDR1 MNHEY and CDR2 SVGAGI. The V gene end was trimmed by 6 bases and the J gene end by 3 bases; junction bases not matched to a gene: 8. Here the CDR3 reads CASSRGQGLTDTQYF. The CDR3 coding sequence is TGTGCCAGCAGCCGAGGACAGGGATTAACAGATACGCAGTATTTT.

This clone was found a few times. The chain uses TRBV21-1 and TRBJ2-1; no DNA check was done on the table's D call, TRBD2. TRBV21-1 is flagged as a pseudogene. The CDR3 spans 15 residues. The CDR3 is CASNSGGGGLCEQFF. In DNA, the CDR3 is TGTGCCAGCAACTCAGGCGGGGGGGGCCTTTGTGAGCAGTTCTTC.

In this sample, this clone turned up once. This chain joins TRBV5-1 and TRBJ2-1; TRBD1 aligns across 7 bases. V shed 2 bases, J shed 1 base, and the junction held 3 bases outside the gene matches. CDR1 and CDR2 (germline): SGHRS, YFSETQ. The CDR3 spans 15 residues. CDR3 DNA sequence: TGCGCCAGCAGCTTCGGGGACAGTTCCTACAATGAGCAGTTCTTC. Protein product: CASSFGDSSYNEQFF.

The genes are TRBV30 and TRBJ2-2, with 7 positions matching TRBD2. Germline V lookup: CDR1 GTSNPN, CDR2 SVGIG (reference sequence). V shed 5 bases and J 1 base; nucleotides not matched to a gene: 16. This CDR3 region has 18 residues. The CDR3 DNA is TGTGCCTGGGTCAGATTTCCTCTAGCGGTTAAGAACACCGGGGAGCTGTTTTTT. Its protein is CAWVRFPLAVKNTGELFF.

The genes are TRBV6-5 and TRBJ1-3; TRBD1 matches at 8 bases. Germline CDR1 is MNHEY and CDR2 is SVGAGI. J gave up 8 bases and V 0 bases, and 9 bases lay outside the gene matches. The CDR3 length is 16 residues. The CDR3 sequence is CASSYSTSDRGYTIYF. Written as DNA, the CDR3 is TGTGCCAGCAGTTACTCCACCTCCGACAGGGGCTACACCATATATTTT.

The genes are TRBV18 and TRBJ1-5, with TRBD1 identical over 7 bases. The V segment lost 3 bases and the J segment 0 bases; nucleotides outside the gene matches: 2. CDR3 length: 15 amino acids. In germline, CDR1 is KGHSH, CDR2 LQKENI. DNA for the CDR3: TGTGCCAGCTCACCGGGACAGCTTAGCAATCAGCCCCAGCATTTT. This gives the protein CASSPGQLSNQPQHF.

This clone has at least ten counts. This chain links TRBV6-1 with TRBJ2-1; D is unclear. V was clipped by 8 bases and J by 6 bases, with 17 bases between them. Germline V gene sequence: CDR1 MNHNS, CDR2 SASEGT. This CDR3 is 14 amino acids long. CDR3 nucleotides: TGTGCCAGCTCCGGGCCCCTTACGACCAATGAGCAGTTCTTC. Translated: CASSGPLTTNEQFF.

The rearrangement links TRBV7-3 to TRBJ2-3; D is perhaps TRBD1 or TRBD2 (5 bases each). Trimming removed 5 bases from V and 3 bases from J, with 15 bases in between. The CDR3 spans 15 residues. Germline V gives CDR1 SGHTA, CDR2 FQGTGA. CDR3 DNA sequence: TGTGCCAGCAGCCAACTGGGGGTCCGGACAGATACGCAGTATTTT. Translating it yields CASSQLGVRTDTQYF.

This sequence joins TRBV7-3 and TRBJ2-2; possibly TRBD2 for D (6 bases). V was trimmed by 6 bases and J by 1 base, leaving 9 bases between them. This CDR3 is built from 14 residues. CDR1 is SGHTA, CDR2 FQGTGA, per germline. CDR3 coding DNA: TGTGCCAGCAGAGGTAGCGGGAACACCGGGGAGCTGTTTTTT. This sequence encodes CASRGSGNTGELFF.

V is TRBV7-2 and J is TRBJ1-4; D perhaps matches TRBD1 (6 bases). Deletions cut 1 base from V and 4 bases from J, with 10 bases between. The CDR3 contains 15 residues. Germline CDR1 reads SGHTA; CDR2 reads FQGNSA. The CDR3 here is CASSLGGHLNEKLFF. CDR3 bases: TGTGCCAGCAGCTTAGGGGGACACCTTAATGAAAAACTGTTTTTT.

The V and J genes are TRBV28 and TRBJ1-5; 7 bases agree with TRBD1. The germline CDR1 and CDR2 sequences are MDHEN and SYDVKM. The CDR3 length is 17 residues. The V segment lost 1 base and the J segment 4 bases; nucleotides outside the gene matches: 10. For the CDR3, the DNA is TGTGCCAGCAGTTTATCCGGGGGGGGACAGAGGAATCAGCCCCAGCATTTT. Protein sequence: CASSLSGGGQRNQPQHF.